These 28 T cell receptor beta chains came from one sample sequenced in a study of graft-versus-host responses after intestinal transplantation. Generated by immunoSEQ multiplex PCR, the TCRdb table keeps only in-frame clones and is missing some. In the table there are roughly 120,000 clones, around nine tenths of which are singletons. No antigens are known for them. The sequencing used unstimulated CD4+ T cells sorted from spleen or lymph node cells, collected before transplant. These receptors came from a human donor who was the organ donor for an intestinal transplant.

The rearrangement links TRBV5-4 to TRBJ1-1; no reliable D call. CDR3 length: 16 residues. Germline-derived CDR1 and CDR2 are SGHNT and YYREEE (reference sequence). Trimming stripped 7 bases from V and 4 bases from J, with 23 bases between. The CDR3 reads CASANVPRVRATEAFF. DNA for the CDR3: TGTGCCAGCGCTAATGTCCCTCGGGTGAGGGCCACTGAAGCTTTCTTT. Full variable domain (rest looked up from reference TRBV5-4 and TRBJ1-1): ETGVTQSPTHLIKTRGQQVTLRCSSQSGHNTVSWYQQALGQGPQFIFQYYREEENGRGNFPPRFSGLQFPNYSSELNVNALELDDSALYLCASANVPRVRATEAFFGQGTRLTVV.

This clone was found a few times. The J gene is TRBJ1-2, the V gene TRBV7-2, with no clear D. Looked up from germline, CDR1 is SGHTA and CDR2 is FQGNSA. CDR3 size: 13 residues. Trimming cost V 6 bases and J 4 bases, with 12 bases left between them. CDR3 DNA sequence: TGTGCCAGCAGTCGTGCTCGGGGCTATGGCTACACCTTC. This codes for CASSRARGYGYTF.

The rearrangement joins TRBV7-9 to TRBJ2-1; 8 positions match TRBD2. This CDR3 has 14 amino acids. Germline V gene lookup returns CDR1 SEHNR and CDR2 FQNEAQ (reference sequence). With V trimmed by 2 bases and J by 10 bases, 7 bases remained unmatched. CDR3 sequence: CASSLISREEEQFF. DNA of the CDR3: TGTGCCAGCAGCTTAATTTCGCGGGAGGAGGAGCAGTTCTTC.

J is TRBJ1-2 and V is TRBV28, with TRBD1 as a possible D gene (6 bases). V shed 5 bases and J shed 5 bases, with 21 bases lying between them. The CDR3 extends over 16 amino acids. The germline V gene has CDR1 MDHEN and CDR2 SYDVKM. The CDR3 protein is CASSPYSNPGQYGYTF. The CDR3 bases are TGTGCCAGCAGTCCATACTCCAATCCAGGACAGTATGGCTACACCTTC.

Here the CDR3 DNA reads TGTGCCATCAGCGGACTGTATGGCTACACCTTC. It encodes CAISGLYGYTF. The genes are TRBV10-3 and TRBJ1-2; D is unresolved. Germline values: CDR1 ENHRY, CDR2 SYGVKD. V lost 6 bases, J lost 5 bases, and 7 bases lay in between. The CDR3 has 11 residues.

V gene TRBV4-1 combines with J gene TRBJ1-1; 12 bases are a match to TRBD1. V lost 1 base to trimming and J lost 4 bases; unmatched junction nucleotides: 13. Germline V gene data show CDR1 as MGHRA and CDR2 as YSYEKL. The CDR3 loop spans 19 amino acids. The CDR3 is CASSQAGIPGQGAGTEAFF. In DNA, the CDR3 is TGCGCCAGCAGCCAAGCCGGGATCCCGGGACAGGGGGCTGGCACTGAAGCTTTCTTT.

The rearrangement joins TRBV4-1 to TRBJ1-2; D is ambiguous. This CDR3 has 15 amino acids. The V gene's germline CDR1 is MGHRA and CDR2 YSYEKL. V was cut by 0 bases and J by 0 bases, with 8 bases left in between. The CDR3 nucleotides read TGCGCCAGCAGCCAAGAAGTGGGAGCTAACTATGGCTACACCTTC. It encodes CASSQEVGANYGYTF.

V is TRBV19 and J is TRBJ2-2; D is ambiguous. CDR3 length: 13 amino acids. V was pared by 9 bases and J by 2 bases, with 10 bases between. CDR1 is LNHDA and CDR2 is SQIVND in the germline V gene (reference sequence). The CDR3 region is CASRNKNTGELFF. The CDR3 region has the DNA TGTGCCAGCCGTAACAAAAACACCGGGGAGCTGTTTTTT.

The chain recombines TRBV30 with TRBJ2-7; D may be TRBD1 (7 bases). The CDR3 extends over 13 amino acids. V lost 3 bases, J lost 7 bases, and 16 bases lay in between. The V gene's germline CDR1 is GTSNPN and CDR2 SVGIG (reference sequence). This CDR3 reads CAWSWETGREQYF. CDR3 bases: TGTGCCTGGAGCTGGGAGACAGGGAGGGAGCAGTACTTC.

J is TRBJ1-6 and V is TRBV7-9; D gene unclear. CDR1 and CDR2 from the germline V gene are SEHNR and FQNEAQ (reference sequence). The CDR3 has 14 amino acids. Trimming cost V 5 bases and J 7 bases, with 12 bases left between them. The chain's CDR3 is CASSPGGLNSPLHF. In nucleotides, the CDR3 is TGTGCCAGCAGCCCCGGCGGTCTAAATTCACCCCTCCACTTT.

This clone was detected only once. At one of its ends the junction is not consistent with the germline gene, which may arise from a read error. The rearrangement uses TRBV5-3 and TRBJ1-3, with D possibly being TRBD1 (6 bases). TRBV5-3 falls under the ORF class, with uncertain function. The CDR3 extends over 14 amino acids. CDR3 nucleotides: TGTGCCAGCAGCTCGCCAGGGGCTGGAAACACCATATATTTT. As protein: CASSSPGAGNTIYF.

V is TRBV30 and J is TRBJ2-7; TRBD1 or TRBD2 may be the D gene (6 bases each). The CDR3 extends over 14 amino acids. Trimming took off 3 bases at V and 2 bases at J, with 14 bases between the two ends. Per the germline V gene, CDR1 is GTSNPN and CDR2 is SVGIG (reference sequence). CDR3: CAWRTKGGTYEQYF. For the CDR3, the DNA is TGTGCCTGGAGAACGAAGGGGGGCACCTACGAGCAGTACTTC.

The rearrangement links TRBV5-4 to TRBJ2-5; TRBD2 matches 13 bases. Per the germline V gene, CDR1 is SGHNT and CDR2 is YYREEE (reference sequence). The CDR3 is 15 amino acids. After removal of 2 bases from V and 5 bases from J, the junction contained 3 bases not matched to a gene. CDR3 sequence reads: CASSLLAGGRETQYF. The DNA of the CDR3 is TGTGCCAGCAGCTTACTAGCGGGAGGGCGGGAGACCCAGTACTTC.

The chain is built from TRBV5-4 and TRBJ2-4; 7 positions match TRBD2. The trim removed 2 bases at V and 7 bases at J, leaving 9 bases unmatched. The CDR3 runs 15 residues. The germline gives CDR1 SGHNT, CDR2 YYREEE (reference sequence). CDR3 sequence: CASSFQGGNSNIQYF. DNA for the CDR3: TGTGCCAGCAGCTTTCAGGGAGGGAATAGCAACATTCAGTACTTC.

The gene calls are TRBV6-5 and TRBJ1-4; D not resolved. Germline V gene lookup returns CDR1 MNHEY and CDR2 SVGAGI. The CDR3 is 13 residues long. Trimming took off 0 bases at V and 10 bases at J, with 9 bases between the two ends. Here the CDR3 reads CASSYSASGKLFF. The CDR3 nucleotides read TGTGCCAGCAGTTACTCAGCATCTGGAAAACTGTTTTTT.

As for this clone: The sample contains more than one DNA sequence encoding this CDR3. This sequence joins TRBV18 and TRBJ1-5; no clear D. CDR1 KGHSH and CDR2 LQKENI come from the germline V gene. V dropped 4 bases and J dropped 5 bases, with 9 bases sitting between them. The CDR3 sequence is 13 residues long. This chain's CDR3 is CASSQGGDQPQHF. The CDR3 DNA reads TGTGCCAGCTCACAGGGAGGAGATCAGCCCCAGCATTTT.

This clone has just one count. The chain uses TRBV4-3 and TRBJ2-7; the D is unclear. Trimming removed 0 bases at V and 4 bases at J, with 16 bases between. Germline CDR1 and CDR2: LGHNA and YSLEER. This CDR3 has 16 amino acids. DNA for the CDR3: TGCGCCAGCAGCCAAGACGGAACAGTGAATATTTACGAGCAGTACTTC. As protein: CASSQDGTVNIYEQYF.

The chain is built from TRBV7-9 and TRBJ1-1; 8 bases line up with TRBD1. The trim removed 7 bases at V and 1 base at J, leaving 8 bases unmatched. CDR3 length: 15 amino acids. Germline V gene lookup returns CDR1 SEHNR and CDR2 FQNEAQ (reference sequence). The CDR3 coding sequence is TGTGCCAGCACCTCGGACAGGGTTGAGAACACTGAAGCTTTCTTT. This gives the protein CASTSDRVENTEAFF.

The rearrangement links TRBV5-1 to TRBJ2-1; TRBD1 matches at 9 bases. The germline V gene has CDR1 SGHRS and CDR2 YFSETQ. This CDR3 contains 16 residues. The J segment lost 7 bases and the V segment lost 3 bases, leaving 11 bases of the junction unmatched. CDR3 nucleotide sequence: TGCGCCAGCAGCTCCCGACCGGGACAGGGTATGAATGAGCAGTTCTTC. Its translation is CASSSRPGQGMNEQFF.

CDR3 coding DNA: TGTGCCAGCAGTGTTGGGGGACAGCATTATGGCTACACCTTC. This gives the protein CASSVGGQHYGYTF. The chain joins TRBV6-1 to TRBJ1-2; 7 positions match TRBD1. The CDR3 length is 14 residues. Germline CDR1 MNHNS, CDR2 SASEGT. J was trimmed by 5 bases and V by 4 bases; bases with no gene match: 7.

The rearrangement uses TRBV5-1 and TRBJ2-7, with 8 bases fitting TRBD1. The CDR3 is 16 residues long. Germline-derived CDR1 and CDR2 are SGHRS and YFSETQ. The V and J ends lost 0 bases and 6 bases, in that order; junction bases with no gene match: 11. The DNA for the CDR3 is TGCGCCAGCAGCTTGGGAGGGACAGGACGTCTCGGCGAGCAGTACTTC. Its protein product is CASSLGGTGRLGEQYF.

This sequence joins TRBV6-6 and TRBJ2-1, with a tentative D call TRBD1 (6 bases). This CDR3 is 14 amino acids long. The ends were cut back, 6 bases at V and 1 base at J, with 10 bases in the middle. Germline V gives CDR1 MNHNY, CDR2 SVGAGI (reference sequence). The CDR3 reads CASSWDKSYNEQFF. CDR3 DNA sequence: TGTGCCAGCAGCTGGGACAAATCCTACAATGAGCAGTTCTTC.

Comments on this clone: At one end the junction does not follow the germline gene, possibly because of a read error. V is TRBV15 and J is TRBJ1-3; no clear D gene. CDR3 length: 14 residues. Germline CDR1 reads LNHNV; CDR2 reads YYDKDF (reference sequence). CDR3 residues: CAASRDQVGNTIYF. The DNA for the CDR3 is TGTGCCGCCAGCAGAGATCAAGTCGGAAACACCATATATTTT.

This clone was observed a handful of times. The chain combines TRBV2 with TRBJ1-5; weak D call: TRBD1 (6 bases). Germline values: CDR1 SNHLY, CDR2 FYNNEI. The CDR3 sequence is 14 residues long. Trimming shortened V by 7 bases and J by 5 bases, and 15 bases separated the two germline ends. CDR3 sequence: CASTLNREYQPQHF. The CDR3 DNA reads as TGTGCCAGCACCCTGAACAGGGAGTATCAGCCCCAGCATTTT.

The chain combines TRBV19 with TRBJ2-7; D is perhaps TRBD1 (6 bases). The CDR3 has 15 residues. V shed 5 bases and J shed 2 bases, with 16 bases lying between them. Germline values: CDR1 LNHDA, CDR2 SQIVND (reference sequence). CDR3 coding DNA: TGTGCCAGTAGTCCTCACAGGGATGGGACCTACGAGCAGTACTTC. Its translation is CASSPHRDGTYEQYF.

The chain carries TRBV6-6 and TRBJ2-1, with TRBD2 as a possible D gene (5 bases). The germline V and J ends were trimmed by 5 bases and 4 bases, with 12 bases remaining between them. From germline, CDR1 is MNHNY and CDR2 SVGAGI (reference sequence). The CDR3 runs 14 residues. In nucleotides, the CDR3 is TGTGCCAGCAGTATCAGCGGCCAATACAATGAGCAGTTCTTC. Amino acids: CASSISGQYNEQFF.

The chain links TRBV5-1 to TRBJ2-7, with D hard to call. From germline, CDR1 is SGHRS and CDR2 YFSETQ. The CDR3 runs to 14 residues. Trimming took off 0 bases at V and 1 base at J, with 8 bases between the two ends. CDR3 nucleotide sequence: TGCGCCAGCAGCTTGGGGGCGGAATCCTACGAGCAGTACTTC. This sequence encodes CASSLGAESYEQYF.

The V and J genes are TRBV19 and TRBJ2-7; D may correspond to TRBD1 or TRBD2 (5 bases each). V lost 9 bases, J lost 6 bases, and 21 bases lay in between. The CDR3 is made up of 14 amino acids. The germline gives CDR1 LNHDA, CDR2 SQIVND (reference sequence). The CDR3 bases are TGTGCCAGCTCATCCGGGACGGCAACACCCGAGCAGTACTTC. It encodes CASSSGTATPEQYF.